Detailed here is one T cell receptor (beta chain). The data are from a study of technical replicates of blood from a handful of donors. TCRdb's table, derived via immunoSEQ multiplex PCR, lists solely in-frame clones and lacks some. The table records 75,000 to 90,000 clones, 90% to 95% of them present only once. The sequence derives from a human donor in good health. Sequences were obtained from T cells isolated from PBMCs.

The CDR3 loop is CASRRRNGQEQFF. CDR3 nucleotide sequence: TGTGCAAGTCGACGTAGAAACGGACAGGAGCAGTTCTTC. This chain uses TRBV12-2 with TRBJ2-1; no DNA check was done on the table's D call, TRBD1. TRBV12-2 is a recognized pseudogene. The CDR3 has 13 residues.